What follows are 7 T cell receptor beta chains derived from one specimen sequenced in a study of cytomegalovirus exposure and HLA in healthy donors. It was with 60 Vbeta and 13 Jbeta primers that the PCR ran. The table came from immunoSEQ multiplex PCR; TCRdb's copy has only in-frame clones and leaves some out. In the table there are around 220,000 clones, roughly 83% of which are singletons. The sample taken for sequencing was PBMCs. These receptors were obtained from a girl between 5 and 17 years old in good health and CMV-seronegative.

DNA for the CDR3: TGTGCCAGCAGCTTCCCTGGGCGAGATGAGCAGTTCTTC. This encodes CASSFPGRDEQFF. This sequence joins TRBV11-2 and TRBJ2-1, with D uncertain. The CDR3 extends over 13 amino acids. Per the germline V gene, CDR1 is SGHAT and CDR2 is FQNNGV. V was trimmed by 3 bases and J by 8 bases, leaving 11 bases between them.

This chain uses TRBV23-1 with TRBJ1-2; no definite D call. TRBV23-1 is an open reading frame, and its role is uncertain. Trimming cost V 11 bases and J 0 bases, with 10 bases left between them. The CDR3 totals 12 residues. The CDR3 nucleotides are TGCGCCCGCGAAGTAGCTAACTATGGCTACACCTTC. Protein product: CAREVANYGYTF.

In DNA, the CDR3 is TGTGCCAGCAGTCGTACTAGCGGGGGTTACGAGCAGTACTTC. Translation gives CASSRTSGGYEQYF. The chain links TRBV28 to TRBJ2-7; 11 bases align to TRBD2. V shed 5 bases, J shed 4 bases, and the junction held 4 bases outside the gene matches. Germline CDR1 and CDR2: MDHEN and SYDVKM. This CDR3 is built from 14 residues. The variable domain in full, completed from reference TRBV28 and TRBJ2-7, reads DVKVTQSSRYLVKRTGEKVFLECVQDMDHENMFWYRQDPGLGLRLIYFSYDVKMKEKGDIPEGYSVSREKKERFSLILESASTNQTSMYLCASSRTSGGYEQYFGPGTRLTVT.

CDR3 coding DNA: TGTGCCTGGAGTCCAAAGAGGGACTTTTATAGCAATCAGCCCCAGCATTTT. Residues: CAWSPKRDFYSNQPQHF. The chain carries TRBV30 and TRBJ1-5; D perhaps matches TRBD1 (5 bases). The germline V gene has CDR1 GTSNPN and CDR2 SVGIG (reference sequence). Between the trimmed V and J ends, which lost 2 bases and 0 bases, there was a span of 17 bases. The CDR3 length is 17 residues.

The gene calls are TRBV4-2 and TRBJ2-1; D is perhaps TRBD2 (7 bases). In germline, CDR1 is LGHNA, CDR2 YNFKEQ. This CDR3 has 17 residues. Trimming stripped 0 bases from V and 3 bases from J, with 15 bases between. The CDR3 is CASSQDGGLAVYNEQFF. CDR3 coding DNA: TGTGCCAGCAGCCAAGACGGGGGGCTAGCGGTCTACAATGAGCAGTTCTTC.

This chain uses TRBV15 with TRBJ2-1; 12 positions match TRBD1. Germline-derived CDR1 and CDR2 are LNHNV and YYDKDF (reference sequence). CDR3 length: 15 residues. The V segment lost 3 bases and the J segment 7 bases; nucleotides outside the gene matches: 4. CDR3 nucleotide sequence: TGTGCCACCAGCAGGGGACAGGGGGCAGGTAATGAGCAGTTCTTC. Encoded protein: CATSRGQGAGNEQFF. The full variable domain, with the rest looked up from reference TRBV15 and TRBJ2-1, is DAMVIQNPRYQVTQFGKPVTLSCSQTLNHNVMYWYQQKSSQAPKLLFHYYDKDFNNEADTPDNFQSRRPNTSFCFLDIRSPGLGDTAMYLCATSRGQGAGNEQFFGPGTRLTVL.

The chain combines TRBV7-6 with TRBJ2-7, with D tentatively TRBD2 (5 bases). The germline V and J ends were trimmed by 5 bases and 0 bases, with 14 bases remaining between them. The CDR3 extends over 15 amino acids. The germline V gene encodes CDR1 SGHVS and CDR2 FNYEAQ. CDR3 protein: CASSAGDTFSYEQYF. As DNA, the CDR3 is TGTGCCAGCAGCGCGGGTGACACCTTCTCCTACGAGCAGTACTTC.